This TCR beta chain was sequenced in a study of blood T cell repertoires in COVID-19. As for the study in general: Both acute and convalescent COVID-19 samples were obtained from the United States, Italy and Spain. PBMCs, B-cell-depleted T cells, or T cells provided the cDNA or gDNA that made up the material.

This table comes from immunoSEQ multiplex PCR, and its TCRdb copy is limited to in-frame clones, with some not included. This sample has about 180,000 clones, with about 80% found just once. Participants were aged about 18 to 90 years, lived in 25 or so US areas, and enrolled virtually. The length of the CDR3 is 13 residues. Germline V gene data show CDR1 as MNHNS and CDR2 as SASEGT. V shed 1 base and J shed 1 base, with 4 bases lying between them. The source is a man aged 60-69 years who had been exposed to COVID-19. This rearrangement joins TRBV6-1 to TRBJ1-1; D unresolved. The sample was PBMCs or T cells enriched from blood (not recorded which). The CDR3 bases are TGTGCCAGCAGTGAAGTCGGGAACACTGAAGCTTTCTTT. Translated, it gives CASSEVGNTEAFF.